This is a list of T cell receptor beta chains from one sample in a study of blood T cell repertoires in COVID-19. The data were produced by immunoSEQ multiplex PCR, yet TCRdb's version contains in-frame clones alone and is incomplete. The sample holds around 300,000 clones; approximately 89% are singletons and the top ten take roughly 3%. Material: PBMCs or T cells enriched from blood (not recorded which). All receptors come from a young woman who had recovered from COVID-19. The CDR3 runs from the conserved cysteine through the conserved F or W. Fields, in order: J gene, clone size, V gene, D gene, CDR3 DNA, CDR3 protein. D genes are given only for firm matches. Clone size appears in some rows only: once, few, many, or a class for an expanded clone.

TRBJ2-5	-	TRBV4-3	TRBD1	TGCGCCAGCAGCCAATTCCGGGACAGATACCAAGAGACCCAGTACTTC	CASSQFRDRYQETQYF
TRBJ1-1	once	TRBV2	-	TGTGCCAGCCGTGAGTATAAGGGACACTTGAACACTGAAGCTTTCTTT	CASREYKGHLNTEAFF
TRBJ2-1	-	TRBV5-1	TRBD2	TGCGCCAGCAGCTTGCTAGCGGGGGCCAACAATGAGCAGTTCTTC	CASSLLAGANNEQFF
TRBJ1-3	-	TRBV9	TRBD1	TGTGCCAGCAGCCCCGCCGGGACAGGTTACTCTGGAAACACCATATATTTT	CASSPAGTGYSGNTIYF
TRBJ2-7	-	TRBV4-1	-	TGCGCCAGCAGCCCCCTAGGGGGGGGGCGAACCTACGAGCAGTACTTC	CASSPLGGGRTYEQYF
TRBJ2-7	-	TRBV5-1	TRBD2	TGCGCCAGCAGATCTACGGGAGGTGCGTACGAGCAGTACTTC	CASRSTGGAYEQYF
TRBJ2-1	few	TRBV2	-	TGTGCCAGGGCGACAGATTCCAATGAGCAGTTCTTC	CARATDSNEQFF
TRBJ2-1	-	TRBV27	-	TGTGCCAGCAGTTTCGGCGTCGGACAAGCCATCAATGAGCAGTTCTTC	CASSFGVGQAINEQFF
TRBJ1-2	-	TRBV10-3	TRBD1	TGTGCCATCATTGCCGGGACAGGCTATGGCTACACCTTC	CAIIAGTGYGYTF
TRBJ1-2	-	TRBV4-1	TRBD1	TGCGCCAGCAGCCAGAGACAGGGGATGGGCTATGGCTACACCTTC	CASSQRQGMGYGYTF
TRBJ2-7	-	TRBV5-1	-	TGCGCCAGCCAATCACAGGGTATGACCTTCTTC	CASQSQGMTFF
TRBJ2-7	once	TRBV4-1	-	TGCGCCAGCAGCCACAGGAACGAGCAGTACTTC	CASSHRNEQYF
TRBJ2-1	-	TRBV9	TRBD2	TGTGCCAGCAGCGTAAGGCTAGCGGGGGGGACCCACTACAATGAGCAGTTCTTC	CASSVRLAGGTHYNEQFF
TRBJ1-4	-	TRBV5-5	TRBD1	TGTGCCAGCAGCTCCGACAGGGGAGGGAGGAATGAAAAACTGTTTTTT	CASSSDRGGRNEKLFF
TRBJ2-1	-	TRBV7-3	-	TGTGCCAGCAGCTTCGACAGACACAATGAGCAGTTCTTC	CASSFDRHNEQFF